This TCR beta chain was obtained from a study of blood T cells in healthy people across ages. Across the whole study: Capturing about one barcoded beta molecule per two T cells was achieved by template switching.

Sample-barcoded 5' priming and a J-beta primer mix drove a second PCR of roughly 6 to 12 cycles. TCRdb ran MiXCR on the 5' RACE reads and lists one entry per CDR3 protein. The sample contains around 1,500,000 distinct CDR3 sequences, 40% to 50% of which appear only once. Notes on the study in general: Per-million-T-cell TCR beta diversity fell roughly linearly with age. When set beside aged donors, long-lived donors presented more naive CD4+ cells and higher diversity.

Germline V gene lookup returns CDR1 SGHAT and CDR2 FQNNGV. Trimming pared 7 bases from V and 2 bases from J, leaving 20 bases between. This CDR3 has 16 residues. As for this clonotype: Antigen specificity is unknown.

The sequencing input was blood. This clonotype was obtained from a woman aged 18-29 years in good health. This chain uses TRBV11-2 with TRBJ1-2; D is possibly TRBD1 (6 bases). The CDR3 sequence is CASTPGQGSGNYGYTF. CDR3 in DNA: TGTGCCAGCACCCCCGGGCAGGGGTCGGGGAACTATGGCTACACCTTC.